The rows below give T cell receptor beta chains drawn from one sample of a study of OX40 agonist ivuxolimab in advanced cancers. Generated by immunoSEQ multiplex PCR, the TCRdb table keeps only in-frame clones and is missing some. Found here are around 3,100 clones, around 67% of them singletons; the top ten hold less than 90%. The input for sequencing was CD4+ or CD8+ T cells sorted from blood, taken in a trial of the OX40 agonist ivuxolimab. These receptors originate from an adult with an advanced solid tumor such as melanoma, head and neck, liver or kidney cancer. Both conserved end residues are trimmed from each CDR3. Each record gives: CDR3 protein, V gene, J gene.

CDR3aa: ASSLGPPEQY
v_gene: TRBV7-2
j_gene: TRBJ2-7

CDR3aa: ASSLERTGLGANVLT
v_gene: TRBV11-2
j_gene: TRBJ2-6

CDR3aa: ASTRAKETQY
v_gene: TRBV6-7
j_gene: TRBJ2-5

CDR3aa: ASSTGRNEQF
v_gene: TRBV27
j_gene: TRBJ2-1

CDR3aa: ASSPAELAGFKETQY
v_gene: TRBV28
j_gene: TRBJ2-5

CDR3aa: ASSLQTGDYEQY
v_gene: TRBV5-1
j_gene: TRBJ2-7

CDR3aa: ASSIWGDDSYEQY
v_gene: TRBV19
j_gene: TRBJ2-7

CDR3aa: ASSIEGNQPQH
v_gene: TRBV19
j_gene: TRBJ1-5

CDR3aa: ASFDGGSYNEQF
v_gene: TRBV2
j_gene: TRBJ2-1

CDR3aa: AWYPGGAYGYT
v_gene: TRBV30
j_gene: TRBJ1-2

CDR3aa: ASSVGDRALNTEAF
v_gene: TRBV5-1
j_gene: TRBJ1-1

CDR3aa: ASSQNNREGQPQH
v_gene: TRBV4-1
j_gene: TRBJ1-5

CDR3aa: ASSSKRGGYETQY
v_gene: TRBV11-1
j_gene: TRBJ2-5

CDR3aa: ARHGQGRVQY
v_gene: TRBV25-1
j_gene: TRBJ2-4

CDR3aa: ASSSNNYGYT
v_gene: TRBV27
j_gene: TRBJ1-2

CDR3aa: ASSLQNQETQY
v_gene: TRBV7-3
j_gene: -

CDR3aa: ASSAGVGYEQY
v_gene: TRBV19
j_gene: TRBJ2-7

CDR3aa: ASGTTETVN
v_gene: TRBV12-5
j_gene: TRBJ2-5

CDR3aa: ASDSWEQGNQPQH
v_gene: TRBV21-1
j_gene: TRBJ1-5

CDR3aa: ASSLPGTPVVDGYT
v_gene: TRBV5-4
j_gene: TRBJ1-2

CDR3aa: ASSLFRGSSYEQY
v_gene: TRBV5-1
j_gene: TRBJ2-7

CDR3aa: AWSTHQLPSPDSPLH
v_gene: TRBV30
j_gene: TRBJ1-6

CDR3aa: ASRMKGNRNTIY
v_gene: TRBV6-5
j_gene: TRBJ1-3

CDR3aa: ASSFVGQPQH
v_gene: TRBV5-8
j_gene: TRBJ1-5

CDR3aa: ASSQERQGLTYEQY
v_gene: TRBV18
j_gene: TRBJ2-7

CDR3aa: ASSLSASQAPETYQPQH
v_gene: TRBV27
j_gene: TRBJ1-5

CDR3aa: ASSPAPGFYEQY
v_gene: TRBV11-2
j_gene: TRBJ2-7

CDR3aa: ASSETGRETQY
v_gene: TRBV6-1
j_gene: TRBJ2-5

CDR3aa: ASSQSRANVLT
v_gene: TRBV7-4
j_gene: TRBJ2-6

CDR3aa: ASSPPGQGLKLETQY
v_gene: TRBV18
j_gene: TRBJ2-5

CDR3aa: ASKTGPYNEQF
v_gene: TRBV2
j_gene: TRBJ2-1

CDR3aa: AWRKDNYGYT
v_gene: TRBV30
j_gene: TRBJ1-2

CDR3aa: ASSHGIAGFTGELF
v_gene: TRBV7-2
j_gene: TRBJ2-2

CDR3aa: ASSSGGALGYT
v_gene: TRBV7-9
j_gene: TRBJ1-2

CDR3aa: ASSLAGRETQY
v_gene: TRBV6-5
j_gene: TRBJ2-5

CDR3aa: ASSIPPAGTEAF
v_gene: TRBV19
j_gene: TRBJ1-1